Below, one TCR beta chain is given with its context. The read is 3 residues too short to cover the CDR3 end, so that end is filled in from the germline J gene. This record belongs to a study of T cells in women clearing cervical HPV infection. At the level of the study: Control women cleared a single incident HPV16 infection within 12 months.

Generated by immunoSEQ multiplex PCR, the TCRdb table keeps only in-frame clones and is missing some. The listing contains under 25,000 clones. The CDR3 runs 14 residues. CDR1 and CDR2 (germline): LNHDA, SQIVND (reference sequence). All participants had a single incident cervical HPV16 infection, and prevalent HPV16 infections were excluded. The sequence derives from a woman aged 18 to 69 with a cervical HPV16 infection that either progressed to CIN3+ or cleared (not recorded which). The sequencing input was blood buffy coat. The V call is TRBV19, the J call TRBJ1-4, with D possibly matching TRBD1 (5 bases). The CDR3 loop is CASSIGTLNSPLFF. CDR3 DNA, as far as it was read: TGTGCCAGTAGTATAGGGACACTTAATTCACCA.